This TCR beta chain appears in the sequencing data of a study of control samples from healthy donors and cancer patients (dated by TCRdb to 2018 to 2020). As for this clone: The target of this receptor is not known. The sample holds no much larger clone one base away, and base qualities are not on file.

Its CDR3 holds 15 amino acids, cysteine through phenylalanine. Here the CDR3 DNA is all that survives: 45 bases in frame from base 1. Trimming costs V 3 bases and J 2 bases, and their ends lie 14 bases apart. CDR1 and CDR2 were assigned from the germline V gene as LGHNA and YSLEER. The receptor library was made with the immunoSEQ multiplex PCR assay. TCRdb took over this immuneACCESS table, retaining in-frame rearrangements with V and J assigned. Such tables are incomplete; in checked studies, under half of the missing clones stem from an unresolved V gene, and the remainder is unexplained. Present in this sample are roughly 140,000 clones, around 86% of which were seen just once. Jointly, the top ten make up around 4.6% of the sample.

Rearrangement joined TRBV4-3 to TRBJ2-7; too little of a D gene remains to name it. Sequencing used blood. This receptor was taken from a man aged 25 to 40 in good health. CDR3 loop: CASSQRLFDTYEQYF. DNA sequence: TGCGCCAGCAGCCAGCGGCTGTTCGACACCTACGAGCAGTACTTC.